This paragraph reports one TCR beta chain. The data derive from a study of blood T cell repertoires in COVID-19. In the study overall: Acute and convalescent COVID-19 specimens originated in the United States, Italy and Spain.

V lost 0 bases to trimming and J lost 4 bases, with 13 bases between them. CDR1 and CDR2 from the germline V gene are SGHRS and YFSETQ. This CDR3 spans 15 amino acids. Original data processing: Reference gene primer amplification gave estimated nucleated cell counts. Profiled with immunoSEQ multiplex PCR; TCRdb holds only in-frame clones, not every one. Clonal size and the V and J genes are those of that table, whereas D and trimming came from the DNA. The sample carries more than 100,000 clones, roughly four fifths recorded once. The chain recombines TRBV5-1 with TRBJ1-2; D possibly corresponds to TRBD1 (5 bases). The receptor was derived from a woman aged 45-65 years with acute or convalescent COVID-19. The specimen sequenced was peripheral blood. The CDR3 region is CASSLGQQKSYGYTF. The CDR3 nucleotides read TGCGCCAGCAGCTTGGGACAGCAAAAATCCTATGGCTACACCTTC.